One and the same sample provided the 30 T cell receptor beta chains below, sequenced in a study of blood T cell repertoires in COVID-19. Some clones are missing from TCRdb's copy, which holds only in-frame ones; the method was immunoSEQ multiplex PCR. Here the sample spans a few hundred thousand clones, roughly 88% being singletons. Sequences were obtained from PBMCs or T cells enriched from blood (not recorded which). The receptors were sampled from a woman aged 40 to 55 who had recovered from COVID-19.

This chain's CDR3 is CASSFTQGAYGYTF. The CDR3 bases are TGTGCCAGCAGTTTCACCCAGGGGGCCTATGGCTACACCTTC. The chain recombines TRBV6-2 or TRBV6-3 with TRBJ1-2, with TRBD1 matching over 8 bases. Germline-derived CDR1 and CDR2 are MNHEY and SVGEGT. This CDR3 is built from 14 residues. The ends lost 4 bases at V and 4 bases at J; junction bases unmatched: 5.

This chain links TRBV18 with TRBJ1-6, with unresolved D. Trimming stripped 2 bases from V and 7 bases from J, with 15 bases between. Germline lookup yields CDR1 KGHSH and CDR2 LQKENI. This CDR3 spans 16 amino acids. The CDR3 DNA reads as TGTGCCAGCTCACCAGGGTCTCGAGGGCGGAATTCACCCCTCCACTTT. Protein product: CASSPGSRGRNSPLHF.

The chain is built from TRBV15 and TRBJ1-5; a weak D match, TRBD1 (6 bases). The CDR3 spans 14 residues. Trimming left V 5 bases short and J 0 bases short, with 8 bases between. Germline V lookup: CDR1 LNHNV, CDR2 YYDKDF (reference sequence). The DNA of the CDR3 is TGTGCCACCAGCCCAGGGGTTAGCAATCAGCCCCAGCATTTT. Its translation is CATSPGVSNQPQHF.

The chain employs TRBV5-4 and TRBJ1-1, with unresolved D. Trimming removed 4 bases from V and 1 base from J, with 11 bases in between. Germline lookup yields CDR1 SGHNT and CDR2 YYREEE (reference sequence). The CDR3 is made up of 14 amino acids. CDR3 bases: TGTGCCAGCAGCCCTTTGACGGGGAACACTGAAGCTTTCTTT. It translates to CASSPLTGNTEAFF.

This clone was seen just once. The genes are TRBV13 and TRBJ2-7; perhaps TRBD2 as D (6 bases). The CDR3 has 12 amino acids. Between the trimmed V and J ends, which lost 5 bases and 5 bases, there was a span of 10 bases. From germline, CDR1 is PRHDT and CDR2 FYEKMQ (reference sequence). The CDR3 coding sequence is TGTGCCAGCAGCCCAGGGAGGAACGAGCAGTACTTC. Its translation is CASSPGRNEQYF. Full variable domain (missing parts from reference TRBV13 and TRBJ2-7): AAGVIQSPRHLIKEKRETATLKCYPIPRHDTVYWYQQGPGQDPQFLISFYEKMQSDKGSIPDRFSAQQFSDYHSELNMSSLELGDSALYFCASSPGRNEQYFGPGTRLTVT.

The V call is TRBV7-8, the J call TRBJ1-1, with unresolved D. This CDR3 has 14 residues. V was cut by 5 bases and J by 8 bases, with 18 bases left in between. CDR1 is SGHVS, CDR2 FQNEAQ, per germline. CDR3 nucleotide sequence: TGTGCCAGCAGCGAACGGGAGTTTTCCTTCGAAGCTTTCTTT. Its translation is CASSEREFSFEAFF.

J is TRBJ2-3 and V is TRBV10-1; a weak D match, TRBD2 (5 bases). Germline CDR1 and CDR2: WNHNN and SYGVQD (reference sequence). CDR3 size: 14 residues. Trimming stripped 3 bases from V and 2 bases from J, with 9 bases between. The CDR3 is CASSDVSATDTQYF. The CDR3 bases are TGCGCCAGCAGTGATGTTAGCGCCACAGATACGCAGTATTTT.

This rearrangement joins TRBV4-3 to TRBJ1-1; tentatively, D is TRBD1 (5 bases). This CDR3 region has 16 residues. The V end lost 0 bases, the J end lost 1 base, and 12 bases lay between the germline ends. Per the germline V gene, CDR1 is LGHNA and CDR2 is YSLEER. The CDR3 spells CASSQDSETANTEAFF. The CDR3, as DNA: TGCGCCAGCAGCCAAGATTCCGAGACAGCGAACACTGAAGCTTTCTTT.

This sequence joins TRBV9 and TRBJ1-1; 8 bases fit TRBD1. Germline loops: CDR1 SGDLS, CDR2 YYNGEE. Losses at the gene ends were 3 bases for V and 4 bases for J; bases not matched to a gene: 8. This CDR3 contains 15 residues. This CDR3 reads CASSARQGAVTEAFF. In DNA form, the CDR3 reads TGTGCCAGCAGCGCCCGGCAGGGGGCAGTCACTGAAGCTTTCTTT.

The chain combines TRBV18 with TRBJ1-6, with D hard to call. Trimming took 3 bases from V and 7 from J, leaving 10 bases between them. The V gene's germline CDR1 is KGHSH and CDR2 LQKENI. This CDR3 has 14 amino acids. CDR3 DNA sequence: TGTGCCAGCTCACCGGAGTTAGGAAATTCACCCCTCCACTTT. Amino acids: CASSPELGNSPLHF.

The rearrangement links TRBV11-3 to TRBJ2-2; D remains ambiguous. The CDR3 consists of 13 residues. Trimming removed 8 bases from V and 3 bases from J, with 10 bases in between. From germline, CDR1 is SGHNT and CDR2 YENEEA. The CDR3 spells CASGGFYTGELFF. CDR3 coding DNA: TGTGCCAGCGGCGGATTTTACACCGGGGAGCTGTTTTTT.

The chain is built from TRBV29-1 and TRBJ2-3; possibly TRBD1 for D (5 bases). The CDR3 has 12 amino acids. V was cut by 0 bases and J by 10 bases, with 11 bases left in between. Per germline, CDR1 SQVTM and CDR2 ANQGSEA. The CDR3 DNA is TGCAGCGTTGAAGATAAGGGGATTCCGCAGTATTTT. Its protein is CSVEDKGIPQYF.

This chain joins TRBV13 and TRBJ2-1, with 14 bases identical to TRBD2. This CDR3 comprises 17 residues. Germline V gives CDR1 PRHDT, CDR2 FYEKMQ (reference sequence). V was clipped by 6 bases and J by 9 bases; unmatched bases: 13. In DNA, the CDR3 is TGTGCCAGCAGTCTGTTCCCGGGACTAGCGGGAGTCGGTGAGCAGTTCTTC. Its translation: CASSLFPGLAGVGEQFF.

The rearrangement links TRBV18 to TRBJ1-1, with 9 bases lining up with TRBD1. This CDR3 spans 14 amino acids. V lost 2 bases, J lost 10 bases, and 8 bases stayed unmatched. CDR1 is KGHSH, CDR2 LQKENI, per germline. The CDR3 nucleotides are TGTGCCAGCTCACCAGGAGGGACAGGGCTTTTAGCTTTCTTT. As protein: CASSPGGTGLLAFF.

The chain uses TRBV24-1 and TRBJ1-5, with TRBD1 matching 12 bases. J was trimmed by 5 bases and V by 4 bases; bases with no gene match: 11. Germline V gives CDR1 KGHDR, CDR2 SFDVKD. This CDR3 contains 18 residues. The CDR3 protein is CATSDSGTGGFYDQPQHF. The CDR3 DNA is TGTGCCACCAGTGACTCCGGGACAGGGGGCTTCTATGATCAGCCCCAGCATTTT.

The chain combines TRBV4-2 with TRBJ2-7, with D unclear. The V gene lost 0 bases and the J gene lost 4 bases, with 7 bases spanning the gap. The CDR3 is 13 residues long. Looked up from germline, CDR1 is LGHNA and CDR2 is YNFKEQ. The CDR3 nucleotides read TGTGCCAGCAGCCAAGATGTGAGGTACGAGCAGTACTTC. Protein sequence: CASSQDVRYEQYF.

This chain uses TRBV30 with TRBJ2-1; the match to TRBD1 covers 12 bases. With 2 bases clipped from V and 8 bases from J, the junction kept 10 bases outside the gene matches. The CDR3 contains 16 residues. Per the germline V gene, CDR1 is GTSNPN and CDR2 is SVGIG (reference sequence). The CDR3 sequence is CAWSWDRDRGRDEQFF. CDR3 in DNA: TGTGCCTGGAGTTGGGACCGGGACAGGGGGCGGGATGAGCAGTTCTTC.

The chain combines TRBV6-5 with TRBJ2-5, with TRBD2 as a possible D gene (5 bases). This CDR3 contains 14 residues. V was shortened by 2 bases and J by 4 bases, with 11 bases between the two germline ends. Germline values: CDR1 MNHEY, CDR2 SVGAGI. DNA for the CDR3: TGTGCCAGCAGTTACGCTATTGAGGGAGAGACCCAGTACTTC. Translation: CASSYAIEGETQYF.

Regarding this clone: One end of the junction is discordant with germline, which a read error may explain. CDR3 in amino acids: CASSHGDSSNEQFF. The CDR3, as DNA: TGTGCCAGCAGCCACGGGGACTCCTCCAATGAGCAGTTCTTC. The chain links TRBV6-2 or TRBV6-3 to TRBJ2-1; maybe TRBD2 (6 bases). The CDR3 runs 14 residues. Germline lookup yields CDR1 MNHEY and CDR2 SVGEGT.

The rearrangement uses TRBV6-1 and TRBJ2-5; unclear D gene. Germline V gene sequence: CDR1 MNHNS, CDR2 SASEGT. V was shortened by 2 bases and J by 2 bases, with 12 bases between the two germline ends. This CDR3 is built from 15 residues. The CDR3 DNA is TGTGCCAGCAGTGAAAGTTTGGGCAGACAAGAGACCCAGTACTTC. It translates to CASSESLGRQETQYF.

The V call is TRBV10-2, the J call TRBJ2-3; D remains ambiguous. The V gene lost 1 base and the J gene lost 0 bases, with 11 bases spanning the gap. Germline V gene data show CDR1 as WSHSY and CDR2 as SAAADI. The CDR3 is 16 residues long. CDR3 sequence reads: CASSEFTLGSTDTQYF. In nucleotides, the CDR3 is TGCGCCAGCAGTGAGTTTACGCTAGGAAGCACAGATACGCAGTATTTT.

The chain carries TRBV6-5 and TRBJ1-2, with 8 bases that match TRBD1. The CDR3 consists of 15 residues. The germline CDR1 and CDR2 sequences are MNHEY and SVGAGI. V dropped 2 bases and J dropped 8; count of bases not matched to a gene: 10. CDR3 nucleotides: TGTGCCAGCAGTTACGGACAGGGCGCTCCCTGGGGCTACACCTTC. Its translation: CASSYGQGAPWGYTF.

The CDR3, as DNA: TGCAGCGTCGGGAGGGGGACTGGCGGGGAGACCCAGTACTTC. Amino acids: CSVGRGTGGETQYF. The chain combines TRBV29-1 with TRBJ2-5, with 8 bases aligning to TRBD2. In germline, CDR1 is SQVTM, CDR2 ANQGSEA. This CDR3 region has 14 residues. The ends lost 6 bases at V and 5 bases at J; junction bases unmatched: 11. Full variable domain (missing parts from reference TRBV29-1 and TRBJ2-5): SAVISQKPSRDICQRGTSLTIQCQVDSQVTMMFWYRQQPGQSLTLIATANQGSEATYESGFVIDKFPISRPNLTFSTLTVSNMSPEDSSIYLCSVGRGTGGETQYFGPGTRLLVL.

The V call is TRBV7-2, the J call TRBJ2-7; 7 bases are a match to TRBD1. The CDR3 length is 15 residues. V gave up 7 bases and J gave up 7 bases; unmatched junction bases: 16. Germline CDR1 reads SGHTA; CDR2 reads FQGNSA. CDR3: CASIPVESWTGEQYF. The DNA of the CDR3 is TGTGCCAGCATCCCCGTTGAATCGTGGACAGGAGAGCAGTACTTC.

The J gene is TRBJ2-3, the V gene TRBV5-1, with TRBD2 identical over 8 bases. V lost 0 bases and J lost 3; bases outside the gene matches: 3. In germline, CDR1 is SGHRS, CDR2 YFSETQ. The CDR3 consists of 15 residues. In nucleotides, the CDR3 is TGCGCCAGCAGCTTGGTAGCGGGACGGACAGATACGCAGTATTTT. Translating gives CASSLVAGRTDTQYF.

The V call is TRBV19, the J call TRBJ1-2; D ambiguous. Germline V gene sequence: CDR1 LNHDA, CDR2 SQIVND (reference sequence). The CDR3 has 15 amino acids. Deletions cut 3 bases from V and 7 bases from J, with 18 bases between. The CDR3 nucleotides read TGTGCCAGTAGTATGGTGTGGGAGATGGCAGGTGGCTACACCTTC. Protein: CASSMVWEMAGGYTF.

The chain recombines TRBV24-1 with TRBJ1-2; D is ambiguous. The germline gives CDR1 KGHDR, CDR2 SFDVKD. The CDR3 runs to 12 residues. Trimming stripped 4 bases from V and 4 bases from J, with 6 bases between. CDR3 nucleotide sequence: TGTGCCACCAGTGACAGTGTCTATGGCTACACCTTC. The encoded protein is CATSDSVYGYTF.

The V and J genes are TRBV7-2 and TRBJ2-7; TRBD2 aligns across 10 bases. Germline V gene sequence: CDR1 SGHTA, CDR2 FQGNSA. V was clipped by 4 bases and J by 9 bases; unmatched bases: 12. The CDR3 extends over 15 amino acids. CDR3 DNA: TGTGCCAGCAGCTCATTAGCGGGAGGCGCTACGGGGCAGTACTTC. It specifies CASSSLAGGATGQYF.

V is TRBV10-3 and J is TRBJ1-4; 9 bases align to TRBD1. Germline lookup yields CDR1 ENHRY and CDR2 SYGVKD. J lost 7 bases, V lost 2 bases, and 20 bases had no gene match. CDR3 length equals 20 residues. In nucleotides, the CDR3 is TGTGCCATCAGTGAGGGGCGGAGGAGGACAGGGGCGGCACTTCCTGAAAAACTGTTTTTT. This gives the protein CAISEGRRRTGAALPEKLFF.

The DNA for the CDR3 is TGCGCCAGCGCGAATCGAGGAGGGAACACTGAAGCTTTCTTT. The encoded protein is CASANRGGNTEAFF. The chain couples TRBV4-1 to TRBJ1-1; D not resolved. Per the germline V gene, CDR1 is MGHRA and CDR2 is YSYEKL. The CDR3 covers 14 residues. The ends were cut back, 8 bases at V and 1 base at J, with 14 bases in the middle.